What follows describes a single T cell receptor (beta chain). The germline gives CDR1 SQVTM, CDR2 ANQGSEA. Trimming cost V 6 bases and J 3 bases, with 11 bases left between them. This CDR3 has 12 amino acids. The sample comes from a study of blood T cell repertoires in COVID-19. Study in general: Samples taken during acute and convalescent COVID-19 were collected in the United States, Italy and Spain. T cells, B-cell-depleted T cells, or PBMCs provided the cDNA or gDNA that served as material.

The method was immunoSEQ multiplex PCR; TCRdb's version includes in-frame clones alone and lacks a portion of them. This sample yields about 280,000 clones, of which approximately 83% are seen a single time; 2% to 2.5% belongs to the top ten. Sequenced material: peripheral blood. The chain has TRBV29-1 and TRBJ2-5; possibly TRBD2 for D (6 bases). This clonotype was sampled from a woman aged 25-40 years who had recovered from COVID-19. CDR3 amino acids: CSVGGREETQYF. As DNA, the CDR3 is TGCAGCGTCGGGGGAAGGGAAGAGACCCAGTACTTC.